These T cell receptor beta chains were read from a single sample in a study of OX40 agonist ivuxolimab in advanced cancers. Assay used: immunoSEQ multiplex PCR; TCRdb lists only in-frame clones, some missing. This table has around 56,000 clones, around 79% appearing once. The sequenced sample was CD4+ or CD8+ T cells sorted from blood, obtained in a trial of the OX40 agonist ivuxolimab. Every receptor here comes from an adult with an advanced solid tumor such as melanoma, head and neck, liver or kidney cancer. Each CDR3 is given with its conserved first and last residue. D genes are given only for firm matches. Clone size is shown for a subset of rows, as once, few, many or a class of expanded clone.

cdr3_nt: TGTGCCAGCAGCAATCGGACAGGGGAGTACCAGCAGTACTTC
cdr3_aa: CASSNRTGEYQQYF
v_call: TRBV7-8
d_call: TRBD1
clone_size: -
j_call: TRBJ2-7

cdr3_nt: TGTGCCAGCAGCCCCGGGTCCTACGAGCAGTACTTC
cdr3_aa: CASSPGSYEQYF
v_call: TRBV6-6
d_call: -
clone_size: -
j_call: TRBJ2-7

cdr3_nt: TGTGCCAGCAGCTTAGTGGGCCCAGGTGGATACGAGCAGTACTTC
cdr3_aa: CASSLVGPGGYEQYF
v_call: TRBV7-2
d_call: -
clone_size: once
j_call: TRBJ2-7

cdr3_nt: TGTGCCAGCAACAAACCCCCTAGCACAGATACGCAGTATTTT
cdr3_aa: CASNKPPSTDTQYF
v_call: TRBV7-9
d_call: -
clone_size: once
j_call: TRBJ2-3

cdr3_nt: TGTGCCAGCAGCTCAGGGACAGGACTTTACGAGCAGTACTTC
cdr3_aa: CASSSGTGLYEQYF
v_call: TRBV5-4
d_call: TRBD1
clone_size: -
j_call: TRBJ2-7

cdr3_nt: TGTGCCAGCAGTTTGGACTTCACAGATACGCAGTATTTT
cdr3_aa: CASSLDFTDTQYF
v_call: TRBV28
d_call: -
clone_size: -
j_call: TRBJ2-3

cdr3_nt: TGTGCCTGGAGTGTACGGGACAGTCAAGAGACCCAGTACTTC
cdr3_aa: CAWSVRDSQETQYF
v_call: TRBV30
d_call: TRBD1
clone_size: -
j_call: TRBJ2-5

cdr3_nt: TGTGCCAGCAGCTCGGACAGGGAGAATTCACCCCTCCACTTT
cdr3_aa: CASSSDRENSPLHF
v_call: TRBV5-6
d_call: TRBD1
clone_size: -
j_call: TRBJ1-6

cdr3_nt: TGCAGCGTCACCAATAGCACAGATACGCAGTATTTT
cdr3_aa: CSVTNSTDTQYF
v_call: TRBV29-1
d_call: -
clone_size: -
j_call: TRBJ2-3

cdr3_nt: TGCGCCAGCAGCTTGGCCGGGCAGGAAAATGAAAAACTGTTTTTT
cdr3_aa: CASSLAGQENEKLFF
v_call: TRBV5-1
d_call: -
clone_size: -
j_call: TRBJ1-4

cdr3_nt: TGTGCCAGCAGCTCGGCGGGACAGGGAGGCACAGATACGCAGTATTTT
cdr3_aa: CASSSAGQGGTDTQYF
v_call: TRBV11-3
d_call: TRBD1
clone_size: -
j_call: TRBJ2-3

cdr3_nt: TGTGCCAGCAACATTATCGGGGCCACTGAAGCTTTCTTT
cdr3_aa: CASNIIGATEAFF
v_call: TRBV21-1
d_call: -
clone_size: -
j_call: TRBJ1-1

cdr3_nt: TGTGCCACCAGCAGAGATCAAGGCAATCGGCGAGGCTACACCTTC
cdr3_aa: CATSRDQGNRRGYTF
v_call: TRBV15
d_call: -
clone_size: -
j_call: TRBJ1-2

cdr3_nt: TGTGCCAGCAGCCAAGCGGTAGCGGGAGGTTTCAATGAGCAGTTCTTC
cdr3_aa: CASSQAVAGGFNEQFF
v_call: TRBV4-2
d_call: TRBD2
clone_size: few
j_call: TRBJ2-1

cdr3_nt: TGTGCCACCAGCAGAGATGAGGGGGCTGGAACGAAGCAGTACTTC
cdr3_aa: CATSRDEGAGTKQYF
v_call: TRBV15
d_call: TRBD1
clone_size: -
j_call: TRBJ2-7

cdr3_nt: TGTGCCTGGAGTATGGGACAGGGGGCTGAAAAACTGTTTTTT
cdr3_aa: CAWSMGQGAEKLFF
v_call: TRBV30
d_call: TRBD1
clone_size: few
j_call: TRBJ1-4

cdr3_nt: TGTGCCAGCAGCCCGGGGCCAGGGGCCAACTATGGCTACACCTTC
cdr3_aa: CASSPGPGANYGYTF
v_call: TRBV5-5
d_call: -
clone_size: -
j_call: TRBJ1-2

cdr3_nt: TGTGCCAGCAGCAATGTATACGAGCAGTACTTC
cdr3_aa: CASSNVYEQYF
v_call: TRBV5-5
d_call: -
clone_size: once
j_call: TRBJ2-7

cdr3_nt: TGTGCCAGCAGCACGCCCGGACGGTACAATGAGCAGTTCTTC
cdr3_aa: CASSTPGRYNEQFF
v_call: TRBV7-3
d_call: -
clone_size: -
j_call: TRBJ2-1

cdr3_nt: TGTATGACTAGCGGAGAAGCCTACAATGAGCAGTTCTTC
cdr3_aa: CMTSGEAYNEQFF
v_call: TRBV29-1
d_call: TRBD2
clone_size: -
j_call: TRBJ2-1

cdr3_nt: TGTGCCAGCAGCTTAGGGCTGAACACCGGGGAGCTGTTTTTT
cdr3_aa: CASSLGLNTGELFF
v_call: TRBV11-2
d_call: -
clone_size: -
j_call: TRBJ2-2

cdr3_nt: TGCAGTGCTCTAAAAGAGACCCAGTACTTC
cdr3_aa: CSALKETQYF
v_call: TRBV20-1
d_call: -
clone_size: -
j_call: TRBJ2-5

cdr3_nt: TGCGCCAGCAGCTTGACGCTTGGGGCAGATACGCAGTATTTT
cdr3_aa: CASSLTLGADTQYF
v_call: TRBV5-1
d_call: -
clone_size: -
j_call: TRBJ2-3

cdr3_nt: TGTGCCAGCTCACTCGGACAGGGGAACACCGGGGAGCTGTTTTTT
cdr3_aa: CASSLGQGNTGELFF
v_call: TRBV18
d_call: TRBD1
clone_size: -
j_call: TRBJ2-2

cdr3_nt: TGTGCCAGTAGTATTCAGCGGCTAGCGGGAGGGTTTAATGAGCAGTTCTTC
cdr3_aa: CASSIQRLAGGFNEQFF
v_call: TRBV19
d_call: TRBD2
clone_size: -
j_call: TRBJ2-1

cdr3_nt: TGTGCCAGCAGCCACGGGACAGGGGTCACAGATACGCAGTATTTT
cdr3_aa: CASSHGTGVTDTQYF
v_call: TRBV7-9
d_call: TRBD1
clone_size: -
j_call: TRBJ2-3

cdr3_nt: TGTGCCAGCAGCCCCGGGACGGCGGTCGGTATGAAACTGTTTTTT
cdr3_aa: CASSPGTAVGMKLFF
v_call: TRBV7-6
d_call: -
clone_size: -
j_call: TRBJ1-4

cdr3_nt: TGTGCCAGCAGCCCCAGTCACGGGGGTGAAAAACTGTTTTTT
cdr3_aa: CASSPSHGGEKLFF
v_call: TRBV4-2
d_call: -
clone_size: -
j_call: TRBJ1-4

cdr3_nt: TGCGCCAGCAGCCAAGCGGCGGGGGGCACCGGGGAGCTGTTTTTT
cdr3_aa: CASSQAAGGTGELFF
v_call: TRBV4-1
d_call: TRBD2
clone_size: -
j_call: TRBJ2-2

cdr3_nt: TGCGCCAGCAGCTTGTCGACAGGGTACACCGGGGAGCTGTTTTTT
cdr3_aa: CASSLSTGYTGELFF
v_call: TRBV5-1
d_call: TRBD1
clone_size: -
j_call: TRBJ2-2

cdr3_nt: TGTGCCAGTAGTCCGACCTTAGGCGGGGAGACCCAGTACTTC
cdr3_aa: CASSPTLGGETQYF
v_call: TRBV19
d_call: -
clone_size: -
j_call: TRBJ2-5

cdr3_nt: TGTGCCAGCAGCCCGAGTGCTGGGGCCAACGTCCTGACTTTC
cdr3_aa: CASSPSAGANVLTF
v_call: TRBV6-5
d_call: -
clone_size: -
j_call: TRBJ2-6

cdr3_nt: TGCGCCAGCAGCCATGGACAGGGGGCGCGTCCGGAGACCCAGTACTTC
cdr3_aa: CASSHGQGARPETQYF
v_call: TRBV5-1
d_call: TRBD1
clone_size: -
j_call: TRBJ2-5

cdr3_nt: TGTGCCAGCTCACCGCAGGGGCAAGAGGATACGCAGTATTTT
cdr3_aa: CASSPQGQEDTQYF
v_call: TRBV18
d_call: -
clone_size: few
j_call: TRBJ2-3

cdr3_nt: TGTGCCAGCAGTTTCTCAGGGACTAGCAGAAGCAATGAGCAGTTCTTC
cdr3_aa: CASSFSGTSRSNEQFF
v_call: TRBV4-2
d_call: TRBD2
clone_size: few
j_call: TRBJ2-1

cdr3_nt: TGTGCCAGCAGTTACCGACTGGGGGTAAATCAGCCCCAGCATTTT
cdr3_aa: CASSYRLGVNQPQHF
v_call: TRBV6-5
d_call: -
clone_size: few
j_call: TRBJ1-5

cdr3_nt: TGTGCCAGCAACAGGGGGCAAGAGACCCAGTACTTC
cdr3_aa: CASNRGQETQYF
v_call: TRBV5-6
d_call: TRBD1
clone_size: -
j_call: TRBJ2-5

cdr3_nt: TGTGCCAGCAGTTCCAACTACGAGCAGTACTTC
cdr3_aa: CASSSNYEQYF
v_call: TRBV28
d_call: -
clone_size: few
j_call: TRBJ2-7

cdr3_nt: TGCAGTGCTAGCCCCAAAGAGACCCAGTACTTC
cdr3_aa: CSASPKETQYF
v_call: TRBV20-1
d_call: -
clone_size: -
j_call: TRBJ2-5

cdr3_nt: TGCGCCAGCACCGTAGGGGGAGGAGGCGATCAGCCCCAGCATTTT
cdr3_aa: CASTVGGGGDQPQHF
v_call: TRBV4-1
d_call: -
clone_size: few
j_call: TRBJ1-5

cdr3_nt: TGTGCCAGTAGTAAAGGGCGACTCTATGGCTACACCTTC
cdr3_aa: CASSKGRLYGYTF
v_call: TRBV19
d_call: -
clone_size: -
j_call: TRBJ1-2

cdr3_nt: TGTGCCAGCAGCTTATTGCTGGGTCCTAACGAGCAGTACTTC
cdr3_aa: CASSLLLGPNEQYF
v_call: TRBV7-6
d_call: -
clone_size: -
j_call: TRBJ2-7

cdr3_nt: TGTGCCTGGAGTGTAACCCCCTACGAGCAGTACTTC
cdr3_aa: CAWSVTPYEQYF
v_call: TRBV30
d_call: -
clone_size: -
j_call: TRBJ2-7

cdr3_nt: TGTGCCAGCAGCCAAGATCTGGGGGAGGCAACTAATGAAAAACTGTTTTTT
cdr3_aa: CASSQDLGEATNEKLFF
v_call: TRBV4-2
d_call: -
clone_size: -
j_call: TRBJ1-4

cdr3_nt: TGCGCCAGCAGCTTTAGCATTACCCACGAGCAGTACTTC
cdr3_aa: CASSFSITHEQYF
v_call: TRBV5-1
d_call: -
clone_size: -
j_call: TRBJ2-7